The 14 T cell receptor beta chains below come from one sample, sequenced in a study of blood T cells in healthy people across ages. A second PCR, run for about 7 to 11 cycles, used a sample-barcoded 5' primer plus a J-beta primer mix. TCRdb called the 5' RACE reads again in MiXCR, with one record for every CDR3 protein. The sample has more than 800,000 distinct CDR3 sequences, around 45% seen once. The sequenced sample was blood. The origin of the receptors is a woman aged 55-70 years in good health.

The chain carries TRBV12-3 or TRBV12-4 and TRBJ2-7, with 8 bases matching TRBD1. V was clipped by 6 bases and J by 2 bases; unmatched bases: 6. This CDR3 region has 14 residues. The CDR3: CASSSDRGTYEQYF. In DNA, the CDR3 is TGTGCCAGCAGCTCCGACAGGGGTACCTACGAGCAGTACTTC.

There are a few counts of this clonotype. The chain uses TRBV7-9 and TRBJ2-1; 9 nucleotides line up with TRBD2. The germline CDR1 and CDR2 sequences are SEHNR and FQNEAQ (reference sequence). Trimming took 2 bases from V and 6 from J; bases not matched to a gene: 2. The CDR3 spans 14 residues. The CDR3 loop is CASSLTSGFNEQFF. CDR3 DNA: TGTGCCAGCAGCTTAACTAGCGGGTTCAATGAGCAGTTCTTC.

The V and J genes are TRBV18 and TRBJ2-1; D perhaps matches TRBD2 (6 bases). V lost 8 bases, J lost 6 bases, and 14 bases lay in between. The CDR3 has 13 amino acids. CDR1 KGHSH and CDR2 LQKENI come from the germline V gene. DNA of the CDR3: TGTGCCAGCCTAGCGAGCATATCCAATGAGCAGTTCTTC. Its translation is CASLASISNEQFF.

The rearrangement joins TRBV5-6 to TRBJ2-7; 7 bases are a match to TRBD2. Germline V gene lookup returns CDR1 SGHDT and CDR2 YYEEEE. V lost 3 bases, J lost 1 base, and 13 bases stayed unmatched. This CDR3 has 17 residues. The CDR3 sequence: CASSSGRSTLTSYEQYF. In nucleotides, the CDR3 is TGTGCCAGCAGCTCCGGGAGGAGCACTCTGACTTCCTACGAGCAGTACTTC.

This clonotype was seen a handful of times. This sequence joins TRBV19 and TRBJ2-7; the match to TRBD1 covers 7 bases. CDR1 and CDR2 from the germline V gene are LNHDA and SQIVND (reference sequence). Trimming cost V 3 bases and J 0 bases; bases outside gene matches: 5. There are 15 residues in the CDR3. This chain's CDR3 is CASSIAGTASYEQYF. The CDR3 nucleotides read TGTGCCAGTAGTATCGCCGGGACAGCCTCCTACGAGCAGTACTTC.

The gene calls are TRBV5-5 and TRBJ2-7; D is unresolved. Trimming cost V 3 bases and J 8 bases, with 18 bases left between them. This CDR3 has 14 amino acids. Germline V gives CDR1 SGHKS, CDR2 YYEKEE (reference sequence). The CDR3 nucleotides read TGTGCCAGCAGCTCGGCCGGTAGCTACGACAAGCAGTACTTC. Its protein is CASSSAGSYDKQYF.

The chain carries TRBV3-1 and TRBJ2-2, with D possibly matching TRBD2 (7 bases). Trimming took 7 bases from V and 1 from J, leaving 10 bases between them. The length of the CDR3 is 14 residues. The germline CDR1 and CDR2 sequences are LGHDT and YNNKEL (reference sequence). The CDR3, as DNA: TGTGCCAGCATGAGGGGGGGGAACACCGGGGAGCTGTTTTTT. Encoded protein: CASMRGGNTGELFF.

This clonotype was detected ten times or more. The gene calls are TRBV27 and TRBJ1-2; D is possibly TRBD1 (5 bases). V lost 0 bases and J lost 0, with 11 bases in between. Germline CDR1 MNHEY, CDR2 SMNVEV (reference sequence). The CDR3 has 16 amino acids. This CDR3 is CASSLSRQSSNYGYTF. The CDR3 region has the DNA TGTGCCAGCAGTTTATCCAGACAGTCTTCTAACTATGGCTACACCTTC.

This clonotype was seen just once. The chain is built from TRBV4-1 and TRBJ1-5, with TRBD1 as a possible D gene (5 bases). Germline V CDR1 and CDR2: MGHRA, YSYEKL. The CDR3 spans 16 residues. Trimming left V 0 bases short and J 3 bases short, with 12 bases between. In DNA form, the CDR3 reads TGCGCCAGCAGCCAAGACCTGACAGCCCTCAATCAGCCCCAGCATTTT. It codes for CASSQDLTALNQPQHF.

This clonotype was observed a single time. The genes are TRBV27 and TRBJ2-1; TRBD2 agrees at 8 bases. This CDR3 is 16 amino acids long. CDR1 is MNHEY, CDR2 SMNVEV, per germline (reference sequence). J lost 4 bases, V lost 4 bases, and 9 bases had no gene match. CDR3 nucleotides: TGTGCCAGCAGTTCACCGGGACTAGGGGTTTACAATGAGCAGTTCTTC. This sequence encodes CASSSPGLGVYNEQFF.

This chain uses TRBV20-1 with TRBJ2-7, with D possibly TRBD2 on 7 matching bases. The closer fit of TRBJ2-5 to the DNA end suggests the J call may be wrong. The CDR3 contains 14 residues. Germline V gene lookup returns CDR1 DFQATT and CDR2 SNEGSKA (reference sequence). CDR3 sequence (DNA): TGCAGTGCCATAGGGACACCAGCGGGGGAGACCCAGTACTTC. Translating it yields CSAIGTPAGETQYF.

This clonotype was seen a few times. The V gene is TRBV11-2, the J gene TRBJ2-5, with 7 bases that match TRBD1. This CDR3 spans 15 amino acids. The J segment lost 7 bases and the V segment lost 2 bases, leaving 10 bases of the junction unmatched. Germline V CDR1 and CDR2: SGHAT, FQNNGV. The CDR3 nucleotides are TGTGCCAGCAGCTTATACGGGACAGCTGGTGGGACCCAGTACTTC. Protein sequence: CASSLYGTAGGTQYF.

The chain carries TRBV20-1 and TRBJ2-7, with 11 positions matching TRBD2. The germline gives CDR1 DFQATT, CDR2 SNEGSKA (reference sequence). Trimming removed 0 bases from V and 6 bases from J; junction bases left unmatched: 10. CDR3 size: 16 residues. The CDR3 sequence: CSARDAVAGGLSEQYF. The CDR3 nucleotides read TGCAGTGCTAGAGACGCGGTAGCGGGAGGGCTTAGCGAGCAGTACTTC.

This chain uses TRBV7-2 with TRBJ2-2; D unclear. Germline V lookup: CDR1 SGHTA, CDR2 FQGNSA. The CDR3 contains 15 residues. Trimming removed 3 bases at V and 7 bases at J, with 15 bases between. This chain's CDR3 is CASSLAQPSRGELFF. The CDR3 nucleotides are TGTGCCAGCAGCTTGGCACAGCCGTCTCGCGGGGAGCTGTTTTTT.